The 6 T cell receptor beta chains in this list originate from one sample, sequenced in a study of T cell responses to AZD1222 COVID-19 vaccine (dated by TCRdb to 2020 to 2022). Libraries were prepared through the immunoSEQ multiplex PCR assay. This is the immuneACCESS table as TCRdb keeps it, with only in-frame sequences that have V and J called. A part of the clones is gone; compared with another copy, unresolved V genes explain less than half, and the rest is unexplained. In this sample the table shows 100,000 or so clones, 70% to 90% of which occur a single time. Clones ranked in the top ten supply about 3% of the sample. This specimen's time point label, per the study, means: baseline before first vaccination. The sample was peripheral blood, taken on day 0 of AZD1222 vaccination. These receptors all come from an adult in good health.

The rearrangement joins TRBV7-3 to TRBJ2-3, with unresolved D. Trimming stripped 2 bases from V and 13 bases from J, with 16 bases between. The CDR3 is made up of 13 amino acids. Germline V CDR1 and CDR2: SGHTA, FQGTGA. CDR3 amino acids: CASSLETGLTKYF. As DNA, the CDR3 is TGTGCCAGCAGCTTAGAAACGGGCCTAACGAAGTATTTT.

The chain combines TRBV7-9 with TRBJ1-3; 7 nucleotides align to TRBD1. CDR1 is SEHNR, CDR2 FQNEAQ, per germline (reference sequence). Trimming cost V 1 base and J 4 bases; bases outside gene matches: 7. The CDR3 extends over 16 amino acids. In DNA form, the CDR3 reads TGTGCCAGCAGCTTAGGGACAGGTTCGCCCGGAAACACCATATATTTT. Its protein is CASSLGTGSPGNTIYF.

The chain links TRBV7-2 to TRBJ2-1; 7 bases agree with TRBD2. The germline CDR1 and CDR2 sequences are SGHTA and FQGNSA. V lost 1 base, J lost 1 base, and 7 bases stayed unmatched. The CDR3 extends over 17 amino acids. CDR3 protein: CASSLVGVAGSYNEQFF. Here the CDR3 DNA reads TGTGCCAGCAGCTTAGTTGGGGTAGCGGGTTCCTACAATGAGCAGTTCTTC.

As DNA, the CDR3 is TGTGCCAGCAGTCCGGACAGGGGGCGGTCAGATACGCAGTATTTT. This sequence encodes CASSPDRGRSDTQYF. V usage is TRBV6-5 and J usage is TRBJ2-3; 11 positions agree with TRBD1. The CDR3 extends over 15 amino acids. Trimming took 5 bases from V and 4 from J; bases not matched to a gene: 5. Germline V gene data show CDR1 as MNHEY and CDR2 as SVGAGI.

This clone has just one count. The J gene is TRBJ1-6, the V gene TRBV3-1 (or the pseudogene TRBV3-2); D is ambiguous. The CDR3 has 14 amino acids. Trimming removed 8 bases at V and 0 bases at J, with 8 bases between. CDR1 is LGHDT, CDR2 YNNKEL, per germline (reference sequence). The CDR3 nucleotides read TGTGCCAGCCCGTCTATCTCCTATAATTCACCCCTCCACTTT. Its translation: CASPSISYNSPLHF.

The chain carries TRBV11-1 and TRBJ2-1; a possible D gene is TRBD2 (6 bases). Trimming shortened V by 1 base and J by 2 bases, and 9 bases separated the two germline ends. Germline assignment: CDR1 SGHAT and CDR2 FQDESV (reference sequence). There are 15 residues in the CDR3. The CDR3 DNA follows: TGTGCCAGCAGCTTAGGGGACTGGGCCTACAATGAGCAGTTCTTC. This codes for CASSLGDWAYNEQFF.